Listed below are T cell receptor beta chains from one sample, sequenced in a study of T cell repertoires in cytomegalovirus infection. TCRdb itself ran the reads through MiXCR, one entry per CDR3 protein. This table has roughly 230,000 distinct CDR3 sequences, roughly 6.5% appearing once. Sequencing was carried out using PBMCs. All receptors come from a human donor in good health (CMV status not recorded). Some clones in this sample may be carry-over from other donors' samples. The CDR3 runs from the conserved cysteine through the conserved F or W. The order of the fields is clone size, D gene, J gene, V gene, CDR3 protein, CDR3 DNA. A D gene is named only where the DNA matches it firmly. Not all rows give a size; the values are once, few, many and, for expanded clones, a class.

abundance: many; d_gene: -; j_gene: TRBJ2-2; v_gene: TRBV2; CDR3aa: CASSEVGGATGELFF; CDR3nt: TGTGCCAGCAGTGAAGTTGGGGGGGCCACCGGGGAGCTGTTTTTT
abundance: few; d_gene: -; j_gene: TRBJ2-5; v_gene: TRBV2; CDR3aa: CASRGEPETQYF; CDR3nt: TGTGCCAGCCGAGGGGAGCCAGAGACCCAGTACTTC
abundance: many; d_gene: TRBD2; j_gene: TRBJ2-2; v_gene: TRBV24-1; CDR3aa: CATGEGDTGELFF; CDR3nt: TGTGCCACCGGGGAGGGAGACACCGGGGAGCTGTTTTTT
abundance: many; d_gene: TRBD1; j_gene: TRBJ1-5; v_gene: TRBV7-8; CDR3aa: CASSPLGGLSNQPQHF; CDR3nt: TGTGCCAGCAGCCCTCTAGGGGGCTTAAGCAATCAGCCCCAGCATTTT
abundance: few; d_gene: TRBD2; j_gene: TRBJ2-2; v_gene: TRBV10-3; CDR3aa: CAISDPGGGLLVNTGELFF; CDR3nt: TGTGCCATCAGTGATCCTGGCGGGGGGCTGTTGGTGAACACCGGGGAGCTGTTTTTT
abundance: many; d_gene: -; j_gene: TRBJ2-4; v_gene: TRBV19; CDR3aa: CASSLRDGKNIQYF; CDR3nt: TGTGCCAGTAGTCTTAGGGACGGCAAAAACATTCAGTACTTC
abundance: few; d_gene: -; j_gene: TRBJ2-5; v_gene: TRBV4-2; CDR3aa: CASSQNPTGVGETQYF; CDR3nt: TGTGCCAGCAGCCAGAACCCCACGGGGGTTGGGGAGACCCAGTACTTC
abundance: -; d_gene: -; j_gene: TRBJ1-5; v_gene: TRBV15; CDR3aa: CATSRDMRLDQPQHF; CDR3nt: TGTGCCACCAGCAGAGATATGCGTTTAGATCAGCCCCAGCATTTT
abundance: many; d_gene: TRBD2; j_gene: TRBJ2-1; v_gene: TRBV20-1; CDR3aa: CSARLAGGSYNEQFF; CDR3nt: TGCAGTGCTAGACTAGCGGGGGGGTCCTACAATGAGCAGTTCTTC
abundance: many; d_gene: -; j_gene: TRBJ2-1; v_gene: TRBV6-2/TRBV6-3; CDR3aa: CASSQRPEGSYNEQFF; CDR3nt: TGTGCCAGCAGCCAAAGACCGGAGGGCTCCTACAATGAGCAGTTCTTC
abundance: many; d_gene: -; j_gene: TRBJ2-5; v_gene: TRBV7-8; CDR3aa: CASTSPSGAKTQYF; CDR3nt: TGTGCCAGCACCTCCCCGTCCGGGGCGAAGACCCAGTACTTC
abundance: many; d_gene: -; j_gene: TRBJ2-5; v_gene: TRBV6-2/TRBV6-3; CDR3aa: CASSYHRAGDLQETQYF; CDR3nt: TGTGCCAGCAGTTACCATAGGGCAGGAGATCTACAAGAGACCCAGTACTTC
abundance: many; d_gene: TRBD1; j_gene: TRBJ1-1; v_gene: TRBV27; CDR3aa: CASRGQYTEAFF; CDR3nt: TGTGCCAGCCGGGGACAGTACACTGAAGCTTTCTTT
abundance: many; d_gene: -; j_gene: TRBJ1-2; v_gene: TRBV9; CDR3aa: CASSVDGYYGYTF; CDR3nt: TGTGCCAGCAGCGTAGACGGGTACTATGGCTACACCTTC
abundance: few; d_gene: -; j_gene: TRBJ1-3; v_gene: TRBV15; CDR3aa: CATSGLGMNPGFSGNTIYF; CDR3nt: TGTGCCACCAGCGGCCTTGGGATGAATCCAGGGTTCTCTGGAAACACCATATATTTT
abundance: many; d_gene: TRBD2; j_gene: TRBJ2-1; v_gene: TRBV7-3; CDR3aa: CASSPGLASDEQFF; CDR3nt: TGTGCCAGCAGCCCGGGACTAGCAAGCGATGAGCAGTTCTTC
abundance: -; d_gene: -; j_gene: TRBJ1-1; v_gene: TRBV18; CDR3aa: CASSQGGDTEAFF; CDR3nt: TGTGCCAGCTCCCAAGGGGGTGACACTGAAGCTTTCTTT
abundance: many; d_gene: TRBD2; j_gene: TRBJ2-5; v_gene: TRBV20-1; CDR3aa: CSASPGLARGETQYF; CDR3nt: TGCAGTGCTTCCCCGGGACTAGCGAGGGGGGAGACCCAGTACTTC
abundance: -; d_gene: -; j_gene: TRBJ2-1; v_gene: TRBV29-1; CDR3aa: CSVSKGGGSYNEQFF; CDR3nt: TGCAGCGTGTCGAAGGGGGGGGGCTCCTACAATGAGCAGTTCTTC
abundance: -; d_gene: TRBD1; j_gene: TRBJ1-5; v_gene: TRBV19; CDR3aa: CASSIARRGDQPQHF; CDR3nt: TGTGCCAGTAGTATAGCGCGCAGGGGGGATCAGCCCCAGCATTTT
abundance: few; d_gene: TRBD1; j_gene: TRBJ2-7; v_gene: TRBV14; CDR3aa: CASSRTGASYEQYF; CDR3nt: TGTGCCAGCAGCCGGACAGGTGCCTCCTACGAGCAGTACTTC
abundance: many; d_gene: TRBD2; j_gene: TRBJ2-3; v_gene: TRBV29-1; CDR3aa: CSVEPGLETDTQYF; CDR3nt: TGCAGCGTTGAGCCGGGACTAGAGACAGATACGCAGTATTTT
abundance: many; d_gene: -; j_gene: TRBJ1-2; v_gene: TRBV7-2; CDR3aa: CASSLSQGGYGYTF; CDR3nt: TGTGCCAGCAGCCTCTCCCAGGGTGGATATGGCTACACCTTC
abundance: few; d_gene: -; j_gene: TRBJ1-1; v_gene: TRBV29-1; CDR3aa: CSVEDLYQGGFTEAFF; CDR3nt: TGCAGCGTTGAAGATCTTTATCAAGGGGGGTTCACTGAAGCTTTCTTT
abundance: many; d_gene: TRBD1; j_gene: TRBJ2-3; v_gene: TRBV29-1; CDR3aa: CSVGTGGDTQYF; CDR3nt: TGCAGCGTTGGGACAGGGGGAGATACGCAGTATTTT
abundance: many; d_gene: TRBD2; j_gene: TRBJ2-5; v_gene: TRBV6-2/TRBV6-3; CDR3aa: CASSPGGAETQYF; CDR3nt: TGTGCCAGCAGCCCCGGGGGGGCGGAGACCCAGTACTTC
abundance: -; d_gene: -; j_gene: TRBJ2-7; v_gene: TRBV28; CDR3aa: CASTWGRVGEQYF; CDR3nt: TGTGCCAGCACGTGGGGCAGGGTGGGGGAGCAGTACTTC
abundance: many; d_gene: TRBD2; j_gene: TRBJ2-7; v_gene: TRBV6-2/TRBV6-3; CDR3aa: CAGPNTGLADYEQYF; CDR3nt: TGTGCCGGCCCCAACACGGGGCTAGCGGACTACGAGCAGTACTTC
abundance: few; d_gene: -; j_gene: TRBJ2-1; v_gene: TRBV6-2/TRBV6-3; CDR3aa: CASSLGGTSSYNEQFF; CDR3nt: TGTGCCAGCAGTTTAGGCGGGACGAGCTCCTACAATGAGCAGTTCTTC
abundance: many; d_gene: -; j_gene: TRBJ1-1; v_gene: TRBV5-1; CDR3aa: CASSPLARPGEAFF; CDR3nt: TGCGCCAGCAGCCCGCTCGCCAGGCCAGGCGAAGCTTTCTTT
abundance: many; d_gene: -; j_gene: TRBJ2-1; v_gene: TRBV28; CDR3aa: CASSPQGSYNEQFF; CDR3nt: TGTGCCAGCTCGCCTCAGGGGTCCTACAATGAGCAGTTCTTC
abundance: many; d_gene: TRBD1; j_gene: TRBJ2-2; v_gene: TRBV6-2/TRBV6-3; CDR3aa: CASSPGTGQNTGELFF; CDR3nt: TGTGCCAGCAGTCCTGGGACAGGACAGAACACCGGGGAGCTGTTTTTT
abundance: many; d_gene: TRBD2; j_gene: TRBJ2-1; v_gene: TRBV7-8; CDR3aa: CASSSRGTLGDEQFF; CDR3nt: TGTGCCAGCAGCTCGCGGGGGACCCTCGGGGATGAGCAGTTCTTC
abundance: -; d_gene: TRBD1; j_gene: TRBJ1-2; v_gene: TRBV6-2/TRBV6-3; CDR3aa: CASRLTGAGSYGYTF; CDR3nt: TGTGCCAGCAGGTTGACAGGGGCAGGGAGCTATGGCTACACCTTC
abundance: -; d_gene: -; j_gene: TRBJ2-5; v_gene: TRBV3-1; CDR3aa: CASSARTREETQYF; CDR3nt: TGTGCCAGCAGCGCCCGAACGAGGGAAGAGACCCAGTACTTC
abundance: many; d_gene: -; j_gene: TRBJ1-3; v_gene: TRBV7-2; CDR3aa: CASSLVAATGNTIYF; CDR3nt: TGTGCCAGCAGCTTAGTGGCGGCAACTGGAAACACCATATATTTT
abundance: many; d_gene: TRBD1; j_gene: TRBJ1-4; v_gene: TRBV19; CDR3aa: CATRDRGTTNEKLFF; CDR3nt: TGTGCCACCCGGGACAGGGGCACAACTAATGAAAAACTGTTTTTT
abundance: many; d_gene: TRBD1; j_gene: TRBJ2-7; v_gene: TRBV7-9; CDR3aa: CASSFRDRTPVEQYF; CDR3nt: TGTGCCAGCAGCTTTCGGGACAGAACTCCTGTCGAGCAGTACTTC
abundance: many; d_gene: TRBD2; j_gene: TRBJ2-3; v_gene: TRBV20-1; CDR3aa: CSAGLASLDTQYF; CDR3nt: TGCAGTGCCGGACTAGCGAGCCTAGATACGCAGTATTTT
abundance: many; d_gene: -; j_gene: TRBJ1-2; v_gene: TRBV7-2; CDR3aa: CASIQASNRVGYTF; CDR3nt: TGTGCCAGCATCCAAGCATCAAACAGGGTTGGCTACACCTTC
abundance: -; d_gene: -; j_gene: TRBJ1-1; v_gene: TRBV29-1; CDR3aa: CSVDSGALGTEAFF; CDR3nt: TGCAGCGTTGATTCCGGGGCGTTGGGCACTGAAGCTTTCTTT
abundance: few; d_gene: -; j_gene: TRBJ1-1; v_gene: TRBV20-1; CDR3aa: CSARPTGPTEAFF; CDR3nt: TGCAGTGCTAGACCAACAGGGCCCACTGAAGCTTTCTTT
abundance: many; d_gene: -; j_gene: TRBJ1-2; v_gene: TRBV7-2; CDR3aa: CASSLAARVEGYTF; CDR3nt: TGTGCCAGCAGCTTAGCCGCCCGGGTGGAGGGCTACACCTTC
abundance: -; d_gene: TRBD1; j_gene: TRBJ2-3; v_gene: TRBV7-6; CDR3aa: CASSLGQGPADTQYF; CDR3nt: TGTGCCAGCAGCTTAGGACAGGGGCCGGCAGATACGCAGTATTTT
abundance: many; d_gene: -; j_gene: TRBJ2-4; v_gene: TRBV10-3; CDR3aa: CAISSDLAKNIQYF; CDR3nt: TGTGCCATCAGCTCGGACTTAGCCAAAAACATTCAGTACTTC
abundance: many; d_gene: TRBD1; j_gene: TRBJ1-6; v_gene: TRBV13; CDR3aa: CASSLSGTGANSPLHF; CDR3nt: TGTGCCAGCAGCCTCTCCGGGACAGGGGCAAATTCACCCCTCCACTTT
abundance: many; d_gene: -; j_gene: TRBJ1-2; v_gene: TRBV28; CDR3aa: CASSLEPNYGYTF; CDR3nt: TGTGCCAGCAGTTTAGAACCGAACTATGGCTACACCTTC
abundance: many; d_gene: TRBD2; j_gene: TRBJ2-7; v_gene: TRBV29-1; CDR3aa: CSVKRGAIQEQYF; CDR3nt: TGCAGCGTTAAGCGGGGGGCCATACAGGAGCAGTACTTC